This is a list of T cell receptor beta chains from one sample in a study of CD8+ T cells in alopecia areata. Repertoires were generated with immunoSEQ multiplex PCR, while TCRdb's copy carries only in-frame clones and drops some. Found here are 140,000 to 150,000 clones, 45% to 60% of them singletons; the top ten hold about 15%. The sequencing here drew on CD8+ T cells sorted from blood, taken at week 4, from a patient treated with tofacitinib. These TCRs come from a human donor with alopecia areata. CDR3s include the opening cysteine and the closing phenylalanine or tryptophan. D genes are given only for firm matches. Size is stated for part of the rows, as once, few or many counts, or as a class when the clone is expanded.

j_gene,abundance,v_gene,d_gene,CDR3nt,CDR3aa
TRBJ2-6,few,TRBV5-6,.,TGTGCCAGCAGCCTCGACGGGTTCCCCTCTGGGGCCAACGTCCTGACTTTC,CASSLDGFPSGANVLTF
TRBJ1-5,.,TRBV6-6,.,TGTGCCAGCAGTTACGGCACAGGGAGTAGCAATCAGCCCCAGCATTTT,CASSYGTGSSNQPQHF
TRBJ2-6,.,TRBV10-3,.,TGTGCCATCAGTGAGAGTAGACAGGCCCGCTCTGGGGCCAACGTCCTGACTTTC,CAISESRQARSGANVLTF
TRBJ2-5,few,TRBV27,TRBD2,TGTGCCAGCAGTTTATCGTTCCTAGCGGGGGAGACCCAGTACTTC,CASSLSFLAGETQYF
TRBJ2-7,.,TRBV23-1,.,TGCGCCAGCAGTCAATGGGAGAAAGAGCAGTACTTC,CASSQWEKEQYF
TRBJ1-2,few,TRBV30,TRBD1,TGTGCCTGGGCCCCCGGGACAGCGGGCTATGGCTACACCTTC,CAWAPGTAGYGYTF
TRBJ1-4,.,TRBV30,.,TGTGCCTGGAGTGTAATGTGGGGGACTAATGAAAAACTGTTTTTT,CAWSVMWGTNEKLFF
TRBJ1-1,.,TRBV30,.,TGTGCCTGGATTCCGGGGAGAATGAACACTGAAGCTTTCTTT,CAWIPGRMNTEAFF
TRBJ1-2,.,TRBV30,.,TGTGCCTGGAGTGTACTAGGGGACTCAGGGGATGGCTACACCTTC,CAWSVLGDSGDGYTF
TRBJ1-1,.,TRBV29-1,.,TGCAGCGCCGAATGGACCAACACTGAAGCTTTCTTT,CSAEWTNTEAFF
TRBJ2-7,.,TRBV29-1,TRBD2,TGCAGCGTTGTAGCGGGGACTTCCTACGAGCAGTACTTC,CSVVAGTSYEQYF
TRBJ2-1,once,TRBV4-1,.,TGCGCCAGCAGCCAGCTTCGAGAGCAGTTCTTC,CASSQLREQFF
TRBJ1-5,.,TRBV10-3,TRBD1,TGTGCCATCAGGACCGACAGGGCGGGACAGCCCCAGCATTTT,CAIRTDRAGQPQHF
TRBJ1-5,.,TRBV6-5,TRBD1,TGTGCCAGCAGTTCCGGGACAGGGGGAAGCAATCAGCCCCAGCATTTT,CASSSGTGGSNQPQHF
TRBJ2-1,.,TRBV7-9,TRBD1,TGTGCCAGCAGCCCTGGGACAGGGGTCCAGGAGCAGTTCTTC,CASSPGTGVQEQFF
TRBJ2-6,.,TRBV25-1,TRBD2,TGTGCCAGCAGTGGGGGGGGTGGCAGGCACTCTGGGGCCAACGTCCTGACTTTC,CASSGGGGRHSGANVLTF
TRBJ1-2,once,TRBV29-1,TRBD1,TGCAGCGTTGAAGCTCTGGGACAGGGATCTCACTATGGCTACACCTTC,CSVEALGQGSHYGYTF
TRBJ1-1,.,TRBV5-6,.,TGTGCCAGCAGCTTGGAATGGGAAGGGGTGAAAGCTTTCTTT,CASSLEWEGVKAFF
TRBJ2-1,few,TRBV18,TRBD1,TGTGCCAGCTCACCACGCGAAGGGGGCTATGAGCAGTTCTTC,CASSPREGGYEQFF
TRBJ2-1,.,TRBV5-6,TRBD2,TGTGCCAGCAGCTTGTTAGCGGGGGGTACGATCAATGAGCAGTTCTTC,CASSLLAGGTINEQFF
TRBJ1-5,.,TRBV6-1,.,TGTGCCAGCAGCCCGTATAGCAATCAGCCCCAGCATTTT,CASSPYSNQPQHF
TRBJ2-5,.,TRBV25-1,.,TGTGCCAGCAGTGAATTCAGGGAAGGGGAGACCCAGTACTTC,CASSEFREGETQYF
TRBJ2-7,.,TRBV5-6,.,TGTGCCAGCAGCTTAGGGACCGCGACCTCCTACGAGCAGTACTTC,CASSLGTATSYEQYF
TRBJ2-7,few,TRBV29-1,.,TGCAGCGCCAAGGGGACGGGCGAGCAGTACTTC,CSAKGTGEQYF
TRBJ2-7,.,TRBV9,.,TGTGCCAGCAGCGTAGGGTCAGATCCCCTTTACGAGCAGTACTTC,CASSVGSDPLYEQYF
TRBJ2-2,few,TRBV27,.,TGTGCCAGCCGCCCGGTCACCGGGGAGCTGTTTTTT,CASRPVTGELFF
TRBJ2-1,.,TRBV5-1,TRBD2,TGCGCCAGCAGCTTGGAAGCGGGGGGCCTCAATGAGCAGTTCTTC,CASSLEAGGLNEQFF
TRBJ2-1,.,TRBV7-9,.,TGTGCCAGCAGCCCACCGCACGGAGGATACAATGAGCAGTTCTTC,CASSPPHGGYNEQFF
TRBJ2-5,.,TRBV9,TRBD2,TGTGCCAGCAGCGTAAGCCTAGCGGGGGGGGAGACCCAGTACTTC,CASSVSLAGGETQYF
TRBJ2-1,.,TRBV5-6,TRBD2,TGTGCCAGCAGCTTGTTGCTGGGGGGGTACAATGAGCAGTTCTTC,CASSLLLGGYNEQFF
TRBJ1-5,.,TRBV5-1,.,TGCGCCAGCAGCTTGTACCCCCCCGCGGGGGATCGCGGTCAGCCCCAGCATTTT,CASSLYPPAGDRGQPQHF
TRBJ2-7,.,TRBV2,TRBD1,TGTGCCAGCCATTCTTTCCGGGACAGGGGGAACTACGAGCAGTACTTC,CASHSFRDRGNYEQYF
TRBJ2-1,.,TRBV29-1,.,TGCAGCGTTGAAGGTAGCGGCCAATGGAATGAGCAGTTCTTC,CSVEGSGQWNEQFF
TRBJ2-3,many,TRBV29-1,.,TGCAGCGTTGGTTGGGGGGGGCTGGCAGATACGCAGTATTTT,CSVGWGGLADTQYF
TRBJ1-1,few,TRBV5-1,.,TGCGCCAGCAGCTCCACGACGGGAGCTCCCATGAACACTGAAGCTTTCTTT,CASSSTTGAPMNTEAFF
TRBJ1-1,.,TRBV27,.,TGTGCCAGCAGTTCTCAACACAGCGGGACTGAAGCTTTCTTT,CASSSQHSGTEAFF
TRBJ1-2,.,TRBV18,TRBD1,TGTGCCAGCTCAACCGAGAGGGGACAGGAGAAATATGGCTACACCTTC,CASSTERGQEKYGYTF
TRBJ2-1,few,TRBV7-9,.,TGTGCCAGCAGCCCTGACGGGGTCTACAATGAGCAGTTCTTC,CASSPDGVYNEQFF
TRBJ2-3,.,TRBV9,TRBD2,TGTGCCAGCAGCGGGACTAGCGTAGATACGCAGTATTTT,CASSGTSVDTQYF
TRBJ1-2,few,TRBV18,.,TGTGCCAGCTCACCACGGGGCAGCCTTAACTATGGCTACACCTTC,CASSPRGSLNYGYTF
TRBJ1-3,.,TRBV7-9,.,TGTGCCAGCGGAAAAGGGCAAAGCTCTGGAAACACCATATATTTT,CASGKGQSSGNTIYF
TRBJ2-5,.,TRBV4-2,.,TGTGCCAGCAGCCAAGTAGACTCACAAGAGACCCAGTACTTC,CASSQVDSQETQYF
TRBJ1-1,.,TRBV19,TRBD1,TGTGCCACTACAGCACGGGACAGAACTGAAGCTTTCTTT,CATTARDRTEAFF
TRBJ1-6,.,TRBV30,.,TGTGCCTGGACCCCCGGGGTGGGGCATTCACCCCTCCACTTT,CAWTPGVGHSPLHF
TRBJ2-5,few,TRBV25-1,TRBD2,TGTGCCAGCAGTGCTCCGGGGAGCGGGGCTGGGAGGGAGACCCAGTACTTC,CASSAPGSGAGRETQYF
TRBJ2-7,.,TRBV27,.,TGTGCCAGCAGTTATCACAGGACGACCTACGAGCAGTACTTC,CASSYHRTTYEQYF
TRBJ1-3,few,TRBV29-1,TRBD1,TGCAGCGCTGCCGGAGTTCTTCCAGGGGGTATCTCTGGAAACACCATATATTTT,CSAAGVLPGGISGNTIYF
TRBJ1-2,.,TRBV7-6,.,TGTGCCAGCAGTTACGCCCCGGGGGCGGACTATGGCTACACCTTC,CASSYAPGADYGYTF
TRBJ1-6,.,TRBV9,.,TGTGCCAGCACCGAAGGGCGGGGGTCGGGATCACCCCTCCACTTT,CASTEGRGSGSPLHF
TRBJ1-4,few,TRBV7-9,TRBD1,TGCGCCAGCAGCCCCGGCCCCGGGACAGGGGCTGAAAAACTGTTTTTT,CASSPGPGTGAEKLFF
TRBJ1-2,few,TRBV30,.,TGTGCCTGGAGTGCTCGGGGCTCCTATGGCTACACCTTC,CAWSARGSYGYTF
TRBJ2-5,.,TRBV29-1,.,TGCAGCGTTGGGGGGACCATTCTGGACCAAGAGACCCAGTACTTC,CSVGGTILDQETQYF
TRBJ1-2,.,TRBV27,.,TGTGCCAGCCGCTACCAGGGATACGGCTACACCTTC,CASRYQGYGYTF
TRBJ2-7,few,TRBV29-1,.,TGCAGTGTTATTGATAGCAAGCGTTACGAGCAGTACTTC,CSVIDSKRYEQYF
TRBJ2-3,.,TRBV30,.,TGTGCCTGGAGTGTGGATCTAGTTGAAGATACGCAGTATTTT,CAWSVDLVEDTQYF